Here is one TCR beta chain with its context. No antigen is known for it. This entry comes from a study of OX40 agonist ivuxolimab in advanced cancers. The wider study: An anti-OX40 (CD134) antibody with agonistic activity, ivuxolimab, was administered to patients. Those treated in dose escalation had hepatocellular carcinoma, melanoma, renal cell cancer or head and neck cancer. General study points: With doses of 0.1 to 3.0 mg/kg, CD4+ and CD8+ blood T cells had undergone clonal expansion by week 6. In general, CD8+ T cells held more expanded clones than CD4+ did, on average.

Clones were sequenced by immunoSEQ multiplex PCR, and TCRdb holds only the in-frame ones, with some missing. The sample includes tens of thousands of clones, 80% to 90% of them seen just once. Germline V lookup: CDR1 MNHEY, CDR2 SVGAGI. The length of the CDR3 is 13 residues. The germline V and J ends were trimmed by 5 bases and 7 bases, with 14 bases remaining between them. The sequence was collected from an adult with an advanced solid tumor such as melanoma, head and neck, liver or kidney cancer. The chain has TRBV6-5 and TRBJ2-5; D uncertain. Here the sequenced sample was CD4+ or CD8+ T cells sorted from blood, taken in a trial of the OX40 agonist ivuxolimab. CDR3 sequence reads: CASSHQSVGTQYF. The CDR3, as DNA: TGTGCCAGCAGTCACCAGAGTGTCGGGACCCAGTACTTC.